The clone carrying this T cell receptor (beta chain) was observed at least ten times. Its cognate antigen is unknown. Quantitative 5'-RACE was performed with molecular barcodes, and it yielded the TCR beta libraries. TCRdb analysed the 5' RACE reads with MiXCR anew, one entry per CDR3 protein. The sample gives under 250,000 distinct CDR3 sequences, around 10% of which show up once; around 7% is in the top ten. These data originate in a study of CD8 T cells in ankylosing spondylitis. Overall study results and limits: Ankylosing spondylitis blood appeared to carry a characteristic TCR beta motif of roughly eight highly homologous variants. Certain motif variants had earlier been reported in reactive arthritis synovial fluid and blood.

The V end lost 5 bases, the J end lost 5 bases, and 12 bases lay between the germline ends. This CDR3 has 13 residues. Looked up from germline, CDR1 is DFQATT and CDR2 is SNEGSKA (reference sequence). The origin of this receptor is a male donor with ankylosing spondylitis or in good health (not recorded which). The rearrangement uses TRBV20-1 and TRBJ2-2; maybe TRBD2 (5 bases). Sequencing was done on a sample of blood, either unsorted or a sorted T cell fraction (not recorded which). CDR3 in amino acids: CSAPRPGTGELFF. CDR3 nucleotide sequence: TGCAGTGCTCCCCGCCCGGGAACCGGGGAGCTGTTTTTT.